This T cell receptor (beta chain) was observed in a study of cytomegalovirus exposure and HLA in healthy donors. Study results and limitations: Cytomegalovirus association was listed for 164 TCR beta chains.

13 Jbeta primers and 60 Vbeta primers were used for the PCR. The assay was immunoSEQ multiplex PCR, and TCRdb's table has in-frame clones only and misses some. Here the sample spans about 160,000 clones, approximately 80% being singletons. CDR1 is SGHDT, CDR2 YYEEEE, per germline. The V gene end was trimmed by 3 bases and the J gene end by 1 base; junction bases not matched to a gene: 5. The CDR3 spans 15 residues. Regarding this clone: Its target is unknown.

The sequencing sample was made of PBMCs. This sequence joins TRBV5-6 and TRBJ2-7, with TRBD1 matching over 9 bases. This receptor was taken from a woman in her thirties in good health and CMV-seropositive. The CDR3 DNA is TGTGCCAGCAGCTATCCGGGACAGGGATCCTACGAGCAGTACTTC. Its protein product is CASSYPGQGSYEQYF. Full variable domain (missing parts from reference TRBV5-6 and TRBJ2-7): DAGVTQSPTHLIKTRGQQVTLRCSPKSGHDTVSWYQQALGQGPQFIFQYYEEEERQRGNFPDRFSGHQFPNYSSELNVNALLLGDSALYLCASSYPGQGSYEQYFGPGTRLTVT.